The 6 T cell receptor beta chains presented below share a single source sample, sequenced in a study of memory CD4+ T cells and cytomegalovirus serostatus (dated by TCRdb to between 2017 and 2020). A FACSAria II was used to sort memory CD4+ T cells, defined as single viable CD3+CD4+CD8-CD45RO+ cells. Library preparation employed the immunoSEQ multiplex PCR assay. The clones in this table, taken by TCRdb from immuneACCESS, are in-frame only. Not every clone is retained; where verified, under half of the shortfall comes from an unresolved V gene, and the cause of the rest is unknown. The sample table lists roughly 86,000 clones, under 90% of them with a count of one. The ten largest clones represent about 3.6% of the sample. Sequences were obtained from memory CD4+ T cells from blood. These receptors all stem from an adult in good health and CMV-seropositive.

The chain recombines TRBV25-1 with TRBJ2-2, with D maybe TRBD2 (5 bases). This CDR3 contains 15 residues. Trimming took 6 bases from V and 5 from J, leaving 16 bases between them. The germline gives CDR1 MGHDK, CDR2 SYGVNS. The DNA of the CDR3 is TGTGCCAGCAGCCCATCCGGGGTGGGGACCGGGGAGCTGTTTTTT. It encodes CASSPSGVGTGELFF.

The V gene is TRBV18, the J gene TRBJ1-5, with D hard to call. The CDR3 totals 14 residues. V was shortened by 5 bases and J by 5 bases, with 13 bases between the two germline ends. Germline V lookup: CDR1 KGHSH, CDR2 LQKENI. For the CDR3, the DNA is TGTGCCAGCTCAGAAACGGGAGCGGATCAGCCCCAGCATTTT. Residues: CASSETGADQPQHF.

This clone was observed a few times. The gene calls are TRBV7-2 and TRBJ1-2, with D uncertain. Germline CDR1 is SGHTA and CDR2 is FQGNSA. The CDR3 sequence is 14 residues long. V was pared by 4 bases and J by 8 bases, with 17 bases between. CDR3 sequence reads: CASSSYSGGRGYTF. CDR3 DNA: TGTGCCAGCAGCTCCTACTCGGGAGGTAGGGGCTACACCTTC.

This chain links TRBV5-4 with TRBJ2-5; D not resolved. The CDR3 has 13 amino acids. Germline V gene sequence: CDR1 SGHNT, CDR2 YYREEE (reference sequence). Trimming removed 0 bases from V and 2 bases from J, with 5 bases in between. The CDR3 reads CASSLDGQETQYF. CDR3 nucleotides: TGTGCCAGCAGCTTGGACGGACAAGAGACCCAGTACTTC.

The chain combines TRBV5-1 with TRBJ2-1; 8 bases fit TRBD2. Unmatched junction bases numbered 3, after V lost 4 bases and J lost 0 bases. The CDR3 is 15 residues long. Germline V lookup: CDR1 SGHRS, CDR2 YFSETQ. The CDR3 loop reads CASSTGGDSYNEQFF. CDR3 coding DNA: TGCGCCAGCAGCACGGGGGGGGACTCCTACAATGAGCAGTTCTTC.

J is TRBJ1-5 and V is TRBV5-6; 8 positions agree with TRBD1. Germline V gene sequence: CDR1 SGHDT, CDR2 YYEEEE. With V trimmed by 1 base and J by 4 bases, 7 bases remained unmatched. This CDR3 spans 16 amino acids. CDR3: CASSLRYQGANQPQHF. CDR3 DNA: TGTGCCAGCAGCTTGAGATACCAGGGGGCGAATCAGCCCCAGCATTTT.